What follows is one T cell receptor beta chain and its context. What it binds is not known. The sample has other DNA sequences that encode this CDR3 too. CDR3 length equals 11 residues. Germline CDR1 reads MDHEN; CDR2 reads SYDVKM. Trimming left V 5 bases short and J 4 bases short, with 5 bases between. This sample stems from a study of shared clonotypes between healthy human individuals. Sequencing used immunoSEQ multiplex PCR; TCRdb keeps in-frame clones, though not all of them. The data hold under 600,000 clones, with around three quarters observed a single time. Whole-study findings and limits: Genetic and exposure-history diversity was limited by the small donor number.

Sequenced material: PBMCs. This rearrangement joins TRBV28 to TRBJ1-1, with D uncertain. The receptor was isolated from a middle-aged woman in good health. Some clones in this sample may be carry-over from other donors' samples. The CDR3 is CASSLSTEAFF. The CDR3 nucleotides read TGTGCCAGCAGTCTCTCCACTGAAGCTTTCTTT.